What follows are 13 T cell receptor beta chains derived from one specimen sequenced in a study of Graves' ophthalmopathy and Graves' hyperthyroidism. The sequenced template was RNA, covering the TCR beta CDR3 region. Scientists carried out first-round RT-PCR using HTBI primers and then a second-round multiplex PCR. TCRdb analysed the multiplex PCR reads with MiXCR anew, one entry per CDR3 protein. This table has just over 400,000 distinct CDR3 sequences, roughly 21% appearing once. The sequenced material came from peripheral blood. All receptors come from a young woman with stable Graves' hyperthyroidism.

This clonotype appeared many times. The chain is built from TRBV12-3 or TRBV12-4 and TRBJ1-1; D unclear. There are 15 residues in the CDR3. V lost 1 base to trimming and J lost 3 bases, with 12 bases between them. CDR3 bases: TGTGCCAGCAGTTTAGGGTACCTGAGGGACACTGAAGCTTTCTTT. Residues: CASSLGYLRDTEAFF.

This clonotype was detected many times. The chain links TRBV7-3 to TRBJ1-5; D is unclear. CDR1 is SGHTA and CDR2 is FQGTGA in the germline V gene. The CDR3 length is 15 residues. The ends were cut back, 2 bases at V and 4 bases at J, with 12 bases in the middle. The CDR3 reads CASSLGVTGNQPQHF. The CDR3 region has the DNA TGTGCCAGCAGCTTAGGGGTCACGGGAAATCAGCCCCAGCATTTT.

The chain is built from TRBV20-1 and TRBJ1-1; tentatively, D is TRBD1 (5 bases). In germline, CDR1 is DFQATT, CDR2 SNEGSKA (reference sequence). The CDR3 covers 15 residues. Trimming stripped 6 bases from V and 2 bases from J, with 19 bases between. CDR3 loop: CSASRADRGNTEAFF. CDR3 sequence (DNA): TGCAGTGCAAGCAGGGCTGATAGGGGAAACACTGAAGCTTTCTTT.

This clonotype was counted ten times or more. This chain links TRBV7-2 with TRBJ1-2; 7 bases align to TRBD1. Unmatched junction bases numbered 5, after V lost 6 bases and J lost 7 bases. Germline values: CDR1 SGHTA, CDR2 FQGNSA. The CDR3 consists of 12 residues. CDR3 amino acids: CASRPQGGGYTF. The CDR3 nucleotides are TGTGCCAGCAGACCTCAGGGGGGTGGCTACACCTTC.

The sample holds many counts of this clonotype. The J gene is TRBJ1-1, the V gene TRBV20-1; 10 bases match TRBD1. The V and J ends lost 3 bases and 4 bases, in that order; junction bases with no gene match: 8. This CDR3 is 15 amino acids long. The V gene's germline CDR1 is DFQATT and CDR2 SNEGSKA (reference sequence). The CDR3, as DNA: TGCAGTGCTAGTGTCGCGGGACAGGGGTTCACTGAAGCTTTCTTT. Protein sequence: CSASVAGQGFTEAFF.

This clonotype was detected many times. This chain uses TRBV20-1 with TRBJ2-5, with 8 bases matching TRBD1. CDR3 length: 16 amino acids. The germline V gene encodes CDR1 DFQATT and CDR2 SNEGSKA (reference sequence). V was clipped by 3 bases and J by 3 bases; unmatched bases: 12. CDR3 loop: CSASPPTDRGKETQYF. CDR3 sequence (DNA): TGCAGTGCTAGTCCCCCCACCGACAGGGGCAAAGAGACCCAGTACTTC.

This clonotype was picked up many times. The rearrangement uses TRBV25-1 and TRBJ2-3, with TRBD2 matching 10 bases. V was pared by 4 bases and J by 0 bases, with 13 bases of the junction left unmatched. The CDR3 has 19 residues. Germline lookup yields CDR1 MGHDK and CDR2 SYGVNS. The CDR3 sequence: CASSGPASGSKTSTDTQYF. CDR3 bases: TGTGCCAGCAGTGGGCCCGCTAGCGGGAGTAAAACTAGCACAGATACGCAGTATTTT.

The CDR3 protein is CAIRNRDRGPVDYGYTF. CDR3 nucleotide sequence: TGTGCCATCAGGAACAGGGACAGGGGGCCTGTAGACTATGGCTACACCTTC. The chain carries TRBV10-3 and TRBJ1-2, with 12 bases matching TRBD1. The CDR3 contains 17 residues. Trimming removed 6 bases from V and 3 bases from J; junction bases left unmatched: 11. The germline CDR1 and CDR2 sequences are ENHRY and SYGVKD.

This clonotype has more than one count but fewer than ten. The chain has TRBV7-9 and TRBJ2-5; TRBD2 might be the D (5 bases). Germline loops: CDR1 SEHNR, CDR2 FQNEAQ (reference sequence). The CDR3 runs 16 residues. Deletions cut 3 bases from V and 5 bases from J, with 19 bases between. The CDR3 DNA sequence: TGTGCCAGCAGCTTCGATGACCGGGGAGTCTGGGAGACCCAGTACTTC. Its protein product is CASSFDDRGVWETQYF.

This clonotype has a handful of counts. The chain employs TRBV30 and TRBJ2-5, with 7 bases lining up with TRBD2. The germline V gene has CDR1 GTSNPN and CDR2 SVGIG (reference sequence). V gave up 0 bases and J gave up 2 bases; unmatched junction bases: 9. The length of the CDR3 is 16 residues. CDR3 nucleotide sequence: TGTGCCTGGAGTGTATTTCGAGCGGGGAGACAAGAGACCCAGTACTTC. Translated: CAWSVFRAGRQETQYF.

This clonotype was detected many times. The genes are TRBV7-9 and TRBJ1-1; weak D call: TRBD1 (6 bases). The CDR3 length is 14 residues. CDR1 is SEHNR and CDR2 is FQNEAQ in the germline V gene (reference sequence). Between the trimmed V and J ends, which lost 1 base and 7 bases, there was a span of 13 bases. In DNA, the CDR3 is TGTGCCAGCAGCTTAGTACCACAGGGAAGTGAAGCTTTCTTT. It translates to CASSLVPQGSEAFF.

This clonotype was observed at least ten times. The chain has TRBV12-3 or TRBV12-4 and TRBJ1-5; TRBD1 aligns across 7 bases. Germline trimming cut 6 bases from V and 1 base from J; bases unmatched to any gene: 3. The CDR3 has 14 amino acids. CDR3 sequence reads: CASSTDRSNQPQHF. The CDR3 nucleotides read TGTGCCAGCAGCACGGACAGGAGCAATCAGCCCCAGCATTTT.

This clonotype occurred many times. The V gene is TRBV10-1, the J gene TRBJ2-5, with 12 bases matching TRBD2. V shed 0 bases and J 14 bases; nucleotides not matched to a gene: 4. This CDR3 is built from 13 residues. Germline CDR1 reads WNHNN; CDR2 reads SYGVQD (reference sequence). CDR3 sequence reads: CASSESTSGSRYF. DNA of the CDR3: TGCGCCAGCAGTGAGTCGACTAGCGGGAGTAGATACTTC.